This T cell receptor (beta chain) was sequenced in a study of blood T cell repertoires in COVID-19. Across the study: The United States, Italy and Spain provided the acute and convalescent COVID-19 samples.

From germline, CDR1 is MNHEY and CDR2 SMNVEV (reference sequence). V lost 4 bases to trimming and J lost 8 bases; unmatched junction nucleotides: 16. The CDR3 contains 17 residues. Some clones are missing from TCRdb's copy, which holds only in-frame ones; the method was immunoSEQ multiplex PCR. The sample has 80,000 to 95,000 clones; 88% are singletons. The chain carries TRBV27 and TRBJ1-2, with 10 bases identical to TRBD1. This clonotype was sampled from a man between 65 and 85 years old with acute or convalescent COVID-19. Sequenced input: peripheral blood. The CDR3 DNA is TGTGCCAGCAGTTCCCTGGGGACAGGGGAGACCCCGCGGGGCTACACCTTC. It translates to CASSSLGTGETPRGYTF.